The present entry profiles one T cell receptor (beta chain) with its context. This entry comes from a study of T cell responses to AZD1222 COVID-19 vaccine. V lost 5 bases and J lost 8, with 12 bases in between. Germline V gives CDR1 MNHNY, CDR2 SVGAGI (reference sequence). CDR3 size: 12 residues. Generated by immunoSEQ multiplex PCR, the TCRdb table keeps only in-frame clones and is missing some. The profile covers 150,000 or so clones, with about nine tenths appearing a single time and 1.3% taken by the ten largest. The receptor comes from an adult in good health. The J gene is TRBJ1-1, the V gene TRBV6-6; unclear D gene. Source: peripheral blood, taken on day 0 of AZD1222 vaccination. The CDR3 here is CASSDYNREAFF. The CDR3 DNA follows: TGTGCCAGCAGTGACTACAACAGAGAAGCTTTCTTT.